A selection of T cell receptor beta chains follows, all from one sample in a study of T-cell reconstitution after alpha-beta-depleted transplantation in children. TCRdb redid the calling of the PCR reads with MiXCR, one entry per CDR3 protein. The sample shows 500,000 to 600,000 distinct CDR3 sequences, 32% of them seen only once. The sequenced sample was PBMCs from the stem cell graft donor, obtained from the stem cell graft. All receptors come from a human donor who donated a stem cell graft to a child with aplastic anemia. CDR3s include the opening cysteine and the closing phenylalanine or tryptophan. Each record gives: clone size, V gene, J gene, D gene, CDR3 DNA, CDR3 protein. The D gene is left open where the match is weak. Size values are once, few and many counts, or a class for expanded clones, and some rows have none.

clone_size: .
v_call: TRBV7-2
j_call: TRBJ2-1
d_call: .
cdr3_nt: TGTGCCAGCAGCTTAGGGCCAGGGATCCACAATGAGCAGTTCTTC
cdr3_aa: CASSLGPGIHNEQFF

clone_size: .
v_call: TRBV19
j_call: TRBJ2-1
d_call: TRBD2
cdr3_nt: TGTGCCAGTAGTATAGGGGGACTAGGCATAAATGAGCAGTTCTTC
cdr3_aa: CASSIGGLGINEQFF

clone_size: few
v_call: TRBV12-3/TRBV12-4
j_call: TRBJ1-5
d_call: TRBD1
cdr3_nt: TGTGCCAGCAGTTACCAGACAGGGGCCAACTACTTTATGAGCAATCAGCCCCAGCATTTT
cdr3_aa: CASSYQTGANYFMSNQPQHF

clone_size: few
v_call: TRBV13
j_call: TRBJ2-7
d_call: TRBD2
cdr3_nt: TGTGCCAGCAGCTCCGAAACTAGCGGGAGTGCCTACGAGCAGTACTTC
cdr3_aa: CASSSETSGSAYEQYF

clone_size: once
v_call: TRBV5-1
j_call: TRBJ2-5
d_call: TRBD1
cdr3_nt: TGCGCCAGCAGCTCGGGGGACAGGGTTGAGACCCAGTACTTC
cdr3_aa: CASSSGDRVETQYF

clone_size: many
v_call: TRBV12-3/TRBV12-4
j_call: TRBJ2-3
d_call: TRBD1
cdr3_nt: TGTGCCAGCAGTAGTCGGGCAGGGGGCAAGGATACGCAGTATTTT
cdr3_aa: CASSSRAGGKDTQYF

clone_size: .
v_call: TRBV29-1
j_call: TRBJ2-3
d_call: .
cdr3_nt: TGCAGCGTCGGGATCAGGGGCCGCACAGATACGCAGTATTTT
cdr3_aa: CSVGIRGRTDTQYF

clone_size: few
v_call: TRBV29-1
j_call: TRBJ2-7
d_call: TRBD1
cdr3_nt: TGCAGCGTCGCTGAAGGGACAGGGGGAGTTTACGAGCAGTACTTC
cdr3_aa: CSVAEGTGGVYEQYF

clone_size: .
v_call: TRBV10-2
j_call: TRBJ2-3
d_call: .
cdr3_nt: TGCGCCAGCAAGTCTAGCGTTAGCACAGATACGCAGTATTTT
cdr3_aa: CASKSSVSTDTQYF

clone_size: many
v_call: TRBV9
j_call: TRBJ2-7
d_call: .
cdr3_nt: TGTGCCAGCAGCGTCCATCCCGGGCCCTACGAGCAGTACTTC
cdr3_aa: CASSVHPGPYEQYF

clone_size: few
v_call: TRBV12-3/TRBV12-4
j_call: TRBJ2-4
d_call: .
cdr3_nt: TGTGCCAGCAGTTTAGGCGGGGGCCGGGGGAACATTCAGTACTTC
cdr3_aa: CASSLGGGRGNIQYF

clone_size: few
v_call: TRBV6-5
j_call: TRBJ1-5
d_call: .
cdr3_nt: TGTGCCAGCAGTTACTCTTCCCAATGGGGAAATCAGCCCCAGCATTTT
cdr3_aa: CASSYSSQWGNQPQHF

clone_size: .
v_call: TRBV20-1
j_call: TRBJ1-1
d_call: .
cdr3_nt: TGCAGTGCTAGAGAGGTCCAGCCAGGCGAAGCTTTCTTT
cdr3_aa: CSAREVQPGEAFF

clone_size: .
v_call: TRBV19
j_call: TRBJ2-7
d_call: TRBD2
cdr3_nt: TGTGCCAGTAGTATACTAGCGGGAGTCTACGAGCAGTACTTC
cdr3_aa: CASSILAGVYEQYF

clone_size: few
v_call: TRBV4-3
j_call: TRBJ1-6
d_call: TRBD1
cdr3_nt: TGCGCCAGCAGCCTAGGACAGGGTTTTTCTTCACCCCTCCACTTT
cdr3_aa: CASSLGQGFSSPLHF

clone_size: few
v_call: TRBV29-1
j_call: TRBJ2-3
d_call: TRBD1
cdr3_nt: TGCAGTACCGGACAGGAACTGCAGTATTTT
cdr3_aa: CSTGQELQYF

clone_size: few
v_call: TRBV7-2
j_call: TRBJ2-3
d_call: TRBD1
cdr3_nt: TGTGCCAGCAGCTATCGGACAGGGGGCACAGATACGCAGTATTTT
cdr3_aa: CASSYRTGGTDTQYF

clone_size: few
v_call: TRBV24-1
j_call: TRBJ1-1
d_call: .
cdr3_nt: TGTGCCACCAGACCTGGCGGAGAGAACACTGAAGCTTTCTTT
cdr3_aa: CATRPGGENTEAFF

clone_size: few
v_call: TRBV29-1
j_call: TRBJ2-1
d_call: .
cdr3_nt: TGCAGCGTTCTCCCAGGACTCAACAATGAGCAGTTCTTC
cdr3_aa: CSVLPGLNNEQFF

clone_size: few
v_call: TRBV29-1
j_call: TRBJ2-5
d_call: .
cdr3_nt: TGCAGCGTTGGAACAGAGACCCAAGAGACCCAGTACTTC
cdr3_aa: CSVGTETQETQYF

clone_size: .
v_call: TRBV20-1
j_call: TRBJ1-1
d_call: .
cdr3_nt: TGCAGTGCTAGTTTGGACACTGAAGCTTTCTTT
cdr3_aa: CSASLDTEAFF

clone_size: .
v_call: TRBV5-8
j_call: TRBJ2-1
d_call: .
cdr3_nt: TGTGCCAGCAGCTTCCGTGGACAGGGACTATACAATGAGCAGTTCTTC
cdr3_aa: CASSFRGQGLYNEQFF

clone_size: .
v_call: TRBV12-3/TRBV12-4
j_call: TRBJ2-2
d_call: .
cdr3_nt: TGTGCCAGCAGTTTTTACTCACAGGGAAACACCGGGGAGCTGTTTTTT
cdr3_aa: CASSFYSQGNTGELFF

clone_size: few
v_call: TRBV30
j_call: TRBJ2-1
d_call: .
cdr3_nt: TGTGCCTGGAGTGTATCGGCTAGCGCATACAATGAGCAGTTCTTC
cdr3_aa: CAWSVSASAYNEQFF

clone_size: .
v_call: TRBV21-1
j_call: TRBJ2-6
d_call: .
cdr3_nt: TGTGCCAGCAGCAAGGTGAGATCAGTCTCTGGGGCCAACGTCCTGACTTTC
cdr3_aa: CASSKVRSVSGANVLTF

clone_size: .
v_call: TRBV6-1
j_call: TRBJ2-5
d_call: .
cdr3_nt: TGTGCCAGCAGTGAATCGGGGACCCAGTACTTC
cdr3_aa: CASSESGTQYF

clone_size: few
v_call: TRBV27
j_call: TRBJ1-1
d_call: .
cdr3_nt: TGTGCCAGCAGAGGAGTCGACAGGATCCTTCGGCCTGAAGCTTTCTTT
cdr3_aa: CASRGVDRILRPEAFF

clone_size: .
v_call: TRBV7-9
j_call: TRBJ2-7
d_call: .
cdr3_nt: TGTGCCAGCAGCTCAGCGGCCTACGAGCAGTACTTC
cdr3_aa: CASSSAAYEQYF

clone_size: .
v_call: TRBV30
j_call: TRBJ1-2
d_call: .
cdr3_nt: TGTGCCTGGACTGGTACTAACTATGGCTACACCTTC
cdr3_aa: CAWTGTNYGYTF

clone_size: few
v_call: TRBV30
j_call: TRBJ2-6
d_call: .
cdr3_nt: TGTGCCTGGAGTGTAGGGACTGGGGCCAACGTCCTGACTTTC
cdr3_aa: CAWSVGTGANVLTF

clone_size: .
v_call: TRBV4-3
j_call: TRBJ2-1
d_call: TRBD2
cdr3_nt: TGCGCCAGCAGCGCGGACCCTAGCGGGAGCTCCTACAATGAGCAGTTCTTC
cdr3_aa: CASSADPSGSSYNEQFF

clone_size: .
v_call: TRBV29-1
j_call: TRBJ1-2
d_call: .
cdr3_nt: TGCAGCGTTGAAGGGACGGGAAGTCCCTATGGCTACACCTTC
cdr3_aa: CSVEGTGSPYGYTF

clone_size: .
v_call: TRBV20-1
j_call: TRBJ2-3
d_call: TRBD2
cdr3_nt: TGCAGTGCGATATGGACTAGCGGGAGTTCTGATACGCAGTATTTT
cdr3_aa: CSAIWTSGSSDTQYF

clone_size: .
v_call: TRBV7-9
j_call: TRBJ1-4
d_call: .
cdr3_nt: TGTGCCAGCAGCCGCGATCTGGGCACTAATGAAAAACTGTTTTTT
cdr3_aa: CASSRDLGTNEKLFF

clone_size: few
v_call: TRBV20-1
j_call: TRBJ2-3
d_call: .
cdr3_nt: TGCAGTGCTAGAGTGGGCGGTAGCACAGATACGCAGTATTTT
cdr3_aa: CSARVGGSTDTQYF

clone_size: few
v_call: TRBV11-2
j_call: TRBJ1-1
d_call: .
cdr3_nt: TGTGCCAGCAGCAAACTTCCTCCTCGAGGGCTGGGGAACACTGAAGCTTTCTTT
cdr3_aa: CASSKLPPRGLGNTEAFF

clone_size: .
v_call: TRBV12-3/TRBV12-4
j_call: TRBJ1-5
d_call: .
cdr3_nt: TGTGCCAGCAACGGAGGGGGCAATCAGCCCCAGCATTTT
cdr3_aa: CASNGGGNQPQHF

clone_size: .
v_call: TRBV6-4
j_call: TRBJ2-7
d_call: .
cdr3_nt: TGTGCCAGCAGTGTTGAGTGGGGGAACTACGAGCAGTACTTC
cdr3_aa: CASSVEWGNYEQYF

clone_size: .
v_call: TRBV11-2
j_call: TRBJ1-1
d_call: .
cdr3_nt: TGTGCCAGCAGCTTATCGAGTCCAGGGCGCACTGAAGCTTTCTTT
cdr3_aa: CASSLSSPGRTEAFF

clone_size: few
v_call: TRBV5-1
j_call: TRBJ2-3
d_call: TRBD2
cdr3_nt: TGCGCCAGCAGCTCCGGACTAGCGGGCTTCACAGATACGCAGTATTTT
cdr3_aa: CASSSGLAGFTDTQYF

clone_size: few
v_call: TRBV4-2
j_call: TRBJ1-5
d_call: .
cdr3_nt: TGTGCCAGCAGCCAAGATCGCGAGGGATACAATCAGCCCCAGCATTTT
cdr3_aa: CASSQDREGYNQPQHF

clone_size: few
v_call: TRBV10-3
j_call: TRBJ2-3
d_call: .
cdr3_nt: TGTGCCATCAGTGAGTCGATGAGCGGATCCACAGATACGCAGTATTTT
cdr3_aa: CAISESMSGSTDTQYF

clone_size: few
v_call: TRBV29-1
j_call: TRBJ2-7
d_call: TRBD2
cdr3_nt: TGCAGCGTTTCTAGCGGGAGGACCTCCTACGAGCAGTACTTC
cdr3_aa: CSVSSGRTSYEQYF

clone_size: .
v_call: TRBV29-1
j_call: TRBJ2-5
d_call: TRBD2
cdr3_nt: TGCAGCGTTGATGTAGCGGGAGCCGAGACCCAGTACTTC
cdr3_aa: CSVDVAGAETQYF

clone_size: .
v_call: TRBV19
j_call: TRBJ1-1
d_call: .
cdr3_nt: TGTGCCAGTAGGGAAACGGGGGGGAACACTGAAGCTTTCTTT
cdr3_aa: CASRETGGNTEAFF

clone_size: .
v_call: TRBV6-5
j_call: TRBJ2-2
d_call: .
cdr3_nt: TGTGCCAGCAGTTACTCCGGCTGGAACACCGGGGAGCTGTTTTTT
cdr3_aa: CASSYSGWNTGELFF